This entry features one T cell receptor (beta chain) sequence. The antigen is undetermined. These data originate in a study of cytomegalovirus exposure and HLA in healthy donors. Background on the study: The 130 or so validation repertoires, a later analysis reported, used the same platform as the 666 first-cohort repertoires.

Sequencing used immunoSEQ multiplex PCR; TCRdb keeps in-frame clones, though not all of them. The sample records 200,000 or so clones, over 80% being singletons. Study conclusions and caveats: As confirmed in vitro, a few CMV-associated chains were specific for CMV antigens. The authors listed some 160 TCR beta chains as cytomegalovirus-associated.

The clonotype originates from a woman younger than 30 in good health and CMV-seronegative. The material sequenced was PBMCs.

The CDR3 protein is CASSEGTGGVFSYNSPLHF. In DNA form, the CDR3 reads TGTGCCAGCAGCGAGGGGACAGGGGGTGTGTTCTCCTATAATTCACCCCTCCACTTT. The chain recombines TRBV9 with TRBJ1-6, with 11 bases matching TRBD1. The V gene end was trimmed by 3 bases and the J gene end by 0 bases; junction bases not matched to a gene: 8. The CDR3 runs 19 residues. Germline CDR1 SGDLS, CDR2 YYNGEE.